A single sample gave rise to the 5 T cell receptor beta chains below, sequenced in a study of neurological immune-mediated disorders. The time point denotes: longitudinal time-point 2. TCRdb fed the 5' RACE reads into MiXCR, producing one record per CDR3 protein. This sample has tens of thousands of distinct CDR3 sequences; 13% occur once, and the top ten carry about 4.6%. Sample: PBMCs. The source of these receptors is a female donor with HTLV-1-associated myelopathy (HAM/TSP).

This clonotype has at least ten counts. This rearrangement joins TRBV5-1 to TRBJ1-6; 10 positions agree with TRBD1. In germline, CDR1 is SGHRS, CDR2 YFSETQ. J was trimmed by 12 bases and V by 4 bases; bases with no gene match: 4. The CDR3 length is 13 residues. The DNA of the CDR3 is TGCGCCAGCAGCACCGGGACAGGGGAACCCCTCCACTTT. As protein: CASSTGTGEPLHF.

This clonotype was recorded at least ten times. This chain joins TRBV5-1 and TRBJ1-2; 9 bases are a match to TRBD1. This CDR3 has 11 amino acids. Germline lookup yields CDR1 SGHRS and CDR2 YFSETQ. With 8 bases clipped from V and 7 bases from J, the junction kept 3 bases outside the gene matches. As DNA, the CDR3 is TGCGCCAGTACAGGGGGCTTTGGCTACACCTTC. As protein: CASTGGFGYTF. Variable domain in full (rest from reference TRBV5-1 and TRBJ1-2): KAGVTQTPRYLIKTRGQQVTLSCSPISGHRSVSWYQQTPGQGLQFLFEYFSETQRNKGNFPGRFSGRQFSNSRSEMNVSTLELGDSALYLCASTGGFGYTFGSGTRLTVV.

This clonotype was seen many times. Written as DNA, the CDR3 is TGCAGTGCTTCTAATACGGTGGGCACTGAAGCTTTCTTT. This translates into CSASNTVGTEAFF. The chain combines TRBV20-1 with TRBJ1-1; D unresolved. Germline CDR1 is DFQATT and CDR2 is SNEGSKA (reference sequence). V lost 5 bases and J 4 bases, leaving 14 bases between the germline ends. This CDR3 has 13 residues.

This clonotype was counted at least ten times. The chain has TRBV9 and TRBJ2-5; TRBD1 matches 8 bases. CDR1 SGDLS and CDR2 YYNGEE come from the germline V gene. With 3 bases clipped from V and 3 bases from J, the junction kept 7 bases outside the gene matches. CDR3 size: 15 residues. The CDR3 spells CASSAATGVKETQYF. As DNA, the CDR3 is TGTGCCAGCAGCGCGGCGACAGGGGTAAAAGAGACCCAGTACTTC.

CDR3 protein: CASSLAGPPYEQYF. The CDR3 DNA is TGTGCCAGCTCACTAGCGGGGCCCCCCTACGAGCAGTACTTC. The chain links TRBV18 to TRBJ2-7; TRBD2 matches at 8 bases. In germline, CDR1 is KGHSH, CDR2 LQKENI. J was trimmed by 2 bases and V by 4 bases; bases with no gene match: 4. This CDR3 is 14 amino acids long.